This TCR beta chain was found in a study of shared clonotypes between healthy human individuals. Germline V gives CDR1 MNHNY, CDR2 SVGAGI (reference sequence). V dropped 5 bases and J dropped 7 bases, with 11 bases sitting between them. The CDR3 totals 13 residues. In the naive CD8 group, cells lacked CD45RO and were positively selected for CCR7, so terminally differentiated effector memory CD45RA+ cells were left out. Assay runs were performed at deep level. Clones were read by immunoSEQ multiplex PCR, and TCRdb kept only the in-frame ones, dropping some. The sample contains about 1,800,000 clones, roughly 94% of which appear only once.

The specimen was naive CD8+ T cells sorted from blood. The receptor was isolated from a man aged 18 to 30 in good health. The gene calls are TRBV6-6 and TRBJ1-4; D remains ambiguous. The CDR3 DNA sequence: TGTGCCAGCAGTACACTCGAGGGTGAAAAACTGTTTTTT. This sequence encodes CASSTLEGEKLFF.